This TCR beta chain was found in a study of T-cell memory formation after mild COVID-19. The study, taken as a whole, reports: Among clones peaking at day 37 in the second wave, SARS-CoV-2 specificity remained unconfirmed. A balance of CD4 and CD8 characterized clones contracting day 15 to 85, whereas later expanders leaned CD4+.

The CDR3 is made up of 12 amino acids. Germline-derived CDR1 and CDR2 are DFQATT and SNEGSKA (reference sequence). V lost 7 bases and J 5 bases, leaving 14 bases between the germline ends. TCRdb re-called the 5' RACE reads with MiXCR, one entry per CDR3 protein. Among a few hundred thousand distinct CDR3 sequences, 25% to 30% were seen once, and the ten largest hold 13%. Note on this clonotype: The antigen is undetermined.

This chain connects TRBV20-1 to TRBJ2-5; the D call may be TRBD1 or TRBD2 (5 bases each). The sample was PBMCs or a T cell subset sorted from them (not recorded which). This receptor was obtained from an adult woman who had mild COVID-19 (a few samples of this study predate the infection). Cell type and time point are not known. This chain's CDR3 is CSVGPGRETQYF. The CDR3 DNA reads TGCAGTGTAGGGCCGGGGCGGGAGACCCAGTACTTC.